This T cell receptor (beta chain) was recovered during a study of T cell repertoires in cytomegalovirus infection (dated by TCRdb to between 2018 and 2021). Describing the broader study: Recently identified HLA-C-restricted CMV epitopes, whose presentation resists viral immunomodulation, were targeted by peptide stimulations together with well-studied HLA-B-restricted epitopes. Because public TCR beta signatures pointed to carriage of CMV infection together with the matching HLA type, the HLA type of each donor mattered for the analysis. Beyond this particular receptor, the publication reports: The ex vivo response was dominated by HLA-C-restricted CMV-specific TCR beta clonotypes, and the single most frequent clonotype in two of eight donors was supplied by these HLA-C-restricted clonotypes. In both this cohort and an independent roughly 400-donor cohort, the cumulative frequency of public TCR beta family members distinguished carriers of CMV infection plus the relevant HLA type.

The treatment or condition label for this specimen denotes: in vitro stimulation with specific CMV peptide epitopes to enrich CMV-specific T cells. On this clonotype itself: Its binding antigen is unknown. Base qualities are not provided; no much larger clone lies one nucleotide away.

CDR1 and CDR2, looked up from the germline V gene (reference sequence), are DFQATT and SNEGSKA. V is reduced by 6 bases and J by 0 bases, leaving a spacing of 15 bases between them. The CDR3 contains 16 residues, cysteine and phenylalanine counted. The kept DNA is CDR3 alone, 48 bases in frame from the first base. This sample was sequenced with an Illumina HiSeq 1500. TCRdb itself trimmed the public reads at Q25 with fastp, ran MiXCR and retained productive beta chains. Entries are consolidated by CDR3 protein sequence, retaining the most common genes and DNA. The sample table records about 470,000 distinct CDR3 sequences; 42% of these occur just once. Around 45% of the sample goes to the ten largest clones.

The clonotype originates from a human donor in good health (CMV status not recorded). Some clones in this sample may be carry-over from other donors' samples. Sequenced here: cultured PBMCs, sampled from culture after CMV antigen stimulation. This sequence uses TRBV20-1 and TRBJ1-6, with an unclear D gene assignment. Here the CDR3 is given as CSARRGGSSYNSPLHF. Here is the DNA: TGCAGTGCCCGAAGAGGAGGGAGCTCCTATAATTCACCCCTCCACTTT.